This T cell receptor beta chain was recorded in a study of T-cell memory formation after mild COVID-19. In the case of this clonotype: What it binds is unknown.

V lost 3 bases and J 0 bases, leaving 8 bases between the germline ends. The CDR3 loop spans 14 amino acids. In germline, CDR1 is LGHNA, CDR2 YSLEER. Study-wide results and limits: Mainly in CM and EM were contracting CD4+ clones; CD8+ were in EMRA.

TCRdb analysed the 5' RACE reads with MiXCR anew, one entry per CDR3 protein. Among over 300,000 distinct CDR3 sequences listed, 20% to 25% were seen once. Input material: PBMCs or a T cell subset sorted from them (not recorded which). The rearrangement joins TRBV4-3 to TRBJ1-2, with D unclear. This clonotype was obtained from a man aged 18 to 30 who had mild COVID-19 (a few samples of this study predate the infection). Cell type and time point are not known. The CDR3 nucleotides are TGCGCCAGCAGCCAGTCGGGAGCTAACTATGGCTACACCTTC. The encoded protein is CASSQSGANYGYTF.